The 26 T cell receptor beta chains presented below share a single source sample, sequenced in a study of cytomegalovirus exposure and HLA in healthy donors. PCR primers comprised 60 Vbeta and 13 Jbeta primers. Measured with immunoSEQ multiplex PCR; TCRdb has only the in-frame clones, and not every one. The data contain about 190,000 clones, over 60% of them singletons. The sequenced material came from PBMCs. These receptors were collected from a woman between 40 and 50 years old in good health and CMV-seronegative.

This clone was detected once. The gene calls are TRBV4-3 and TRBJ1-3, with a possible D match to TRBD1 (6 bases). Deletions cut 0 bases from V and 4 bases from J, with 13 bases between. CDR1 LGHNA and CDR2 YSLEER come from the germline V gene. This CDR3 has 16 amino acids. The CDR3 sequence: CASSQDRVGAGNTIYF. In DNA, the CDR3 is TGCGCCAGCAGCCAAGACAGGGTGGGGGCGGGAAACACCATATATTTT.

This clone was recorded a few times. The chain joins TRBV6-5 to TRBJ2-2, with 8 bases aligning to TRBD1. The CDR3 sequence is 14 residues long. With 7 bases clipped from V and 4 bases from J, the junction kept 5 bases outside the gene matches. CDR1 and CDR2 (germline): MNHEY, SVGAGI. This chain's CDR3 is CASKQGDLTGELFF. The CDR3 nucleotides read TGTGCCAGCAAACAGGGGGACCTCACCGGGGAGCTGTTTTTT.

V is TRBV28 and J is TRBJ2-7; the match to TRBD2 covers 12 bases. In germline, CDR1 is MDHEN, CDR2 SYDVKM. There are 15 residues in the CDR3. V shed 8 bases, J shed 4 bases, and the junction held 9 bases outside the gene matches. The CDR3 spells CASGLTSGRPYEQYF. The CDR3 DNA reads TGTGCCAGCGGTCTAACTAGCGGGAGGCCTTACGAGCAGTACTTC.

The DNA of the CDR3 is TGTGCCAGTTACACTAGGGTGAACACCGGGGAGCTGTTTTTT. This translates into CASYTRVNTGELFF. V and J are TRBV19 and TRBJ2-2; weak D call: TRBD2 (5 bases). Germline V gives CDR1 LNHDA, CDR2 SQIVND (reference sequence). Trimming pared 8 bases from V and 1 base from J, leaving 11 bases between. The CDR3 spans 14 residues.

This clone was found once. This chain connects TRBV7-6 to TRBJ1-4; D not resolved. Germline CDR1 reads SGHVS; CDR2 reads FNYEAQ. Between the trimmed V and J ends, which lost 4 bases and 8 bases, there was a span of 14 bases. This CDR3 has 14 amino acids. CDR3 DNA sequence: TGTGCCAGCAGCTCGAACTCCCACTCGGAAAAACTGTTTTTT. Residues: CASSSNSHSEKLFF.

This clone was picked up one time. Here the CDR3 reads CASSVRGGRGTGELFF. The CDR3 bases are TGTGCCAGCAGCGTGAGGGGGGGACGGGGCACCGGGGAGCTGTTTTTT. This chain uses TRBV11-2 with TRBJ2-2, with D possibly being TRBD2 (7 bases). The CDR3 length is 16 residues. CDR1 is SGHAT and CDR2 is FQNNGV in the germline V gene. With 5 bases removed from V and 4 bases from J, the gap between germline ends came to 17 bases.

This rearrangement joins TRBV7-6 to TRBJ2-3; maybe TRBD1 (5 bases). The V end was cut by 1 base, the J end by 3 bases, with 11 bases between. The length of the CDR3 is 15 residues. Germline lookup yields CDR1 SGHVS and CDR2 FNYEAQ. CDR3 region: CASSLDGAQTDTQYF. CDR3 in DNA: TGTGCCAGCAGCTTAGATGGGGCGCAAACAGATACGCAGTATTTT.

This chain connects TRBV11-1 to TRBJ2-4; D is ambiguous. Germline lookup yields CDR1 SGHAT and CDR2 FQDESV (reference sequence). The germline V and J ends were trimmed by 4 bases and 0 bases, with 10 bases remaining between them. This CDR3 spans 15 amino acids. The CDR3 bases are TGTGCCAGCAGCTCTGACAATCTAGCCAAAAACATTCAGTACTTC. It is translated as CASSSDNLAKNIQYF.

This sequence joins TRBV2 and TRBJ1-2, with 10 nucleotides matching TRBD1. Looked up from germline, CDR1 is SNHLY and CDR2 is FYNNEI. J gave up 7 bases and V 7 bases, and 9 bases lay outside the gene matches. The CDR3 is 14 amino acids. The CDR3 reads CASIPGQGWGGYTF. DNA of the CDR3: TGTGCCAGCATCCCGGGACAGGGGTGGGGTGGCTACACCTTC.

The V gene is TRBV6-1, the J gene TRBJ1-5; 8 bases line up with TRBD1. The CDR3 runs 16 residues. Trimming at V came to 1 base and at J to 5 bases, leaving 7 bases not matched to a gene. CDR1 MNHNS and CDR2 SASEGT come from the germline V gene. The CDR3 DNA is TGTGCCAGCAGTGAAGTACCGGGACAGGCCTATCAGCCCCAGCATTTT. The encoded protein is CASSEVPGQAYQPQHF.

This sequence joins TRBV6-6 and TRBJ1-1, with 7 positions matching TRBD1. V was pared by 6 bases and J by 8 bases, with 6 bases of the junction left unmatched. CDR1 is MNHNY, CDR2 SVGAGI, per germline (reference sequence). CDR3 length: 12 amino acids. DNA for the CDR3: TGTGCCAGCAGACCGACAGGGTCCGAAGCTTTCTTT. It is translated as CASRPTGSEAFF.

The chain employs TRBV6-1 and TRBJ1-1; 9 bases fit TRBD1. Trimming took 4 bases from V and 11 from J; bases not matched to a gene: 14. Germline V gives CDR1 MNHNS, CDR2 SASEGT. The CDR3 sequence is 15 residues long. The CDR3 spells CASSVIWDRVTQAFF. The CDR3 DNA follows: TGTGCCAGCAGTGTGATTTGGGACAGGGTCACTCAGGCTTTCTTT.

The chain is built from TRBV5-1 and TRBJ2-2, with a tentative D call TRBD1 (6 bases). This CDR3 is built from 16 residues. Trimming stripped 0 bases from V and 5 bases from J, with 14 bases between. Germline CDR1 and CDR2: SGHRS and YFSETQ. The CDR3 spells CASSLVGGGQTGELFF. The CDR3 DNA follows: TGCGCCAGCAGCTTGGTCGGTGGTGGACAGACCGGGGAGCTGTTTTTT.

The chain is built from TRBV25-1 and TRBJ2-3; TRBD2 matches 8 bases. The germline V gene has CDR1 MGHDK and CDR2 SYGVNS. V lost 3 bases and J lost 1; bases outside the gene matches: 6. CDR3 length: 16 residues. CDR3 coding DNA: TGTGCCAGCAGTGATATTAACGGGAGGGGCACAGATACGCAGTATTTT. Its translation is CASSDINGRGTDTQYF. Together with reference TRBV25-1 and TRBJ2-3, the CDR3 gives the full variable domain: EADIYQTPRYLVIGTGKKITLECSQTMGHDKMYWYQQDPGMELHLIHYSYGVNSTEKGDLSSESTVSRIRTEHFPLTLESARPSHTSQYLCASSDINGRGTDTQYFGPGTRLTVL.

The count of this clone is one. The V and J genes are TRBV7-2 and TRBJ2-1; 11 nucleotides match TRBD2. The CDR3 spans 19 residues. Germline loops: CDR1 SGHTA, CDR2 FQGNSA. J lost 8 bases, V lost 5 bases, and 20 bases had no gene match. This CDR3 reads CASSPQPTSGSFLGDEQFF. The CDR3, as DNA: TGTGCCAGCAGCCCACAACCTACTAGCGGGAGTTTTTTAGGTGATGAGCAGTTCTTC.

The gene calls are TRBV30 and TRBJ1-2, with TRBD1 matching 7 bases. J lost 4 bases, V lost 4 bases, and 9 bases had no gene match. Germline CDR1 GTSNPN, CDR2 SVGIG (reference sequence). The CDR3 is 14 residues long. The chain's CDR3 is CAWTVTGVVYGYTF. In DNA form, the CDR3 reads TGTGCCTGGACTGTAACAGGGGTTGTCTATGGCTACACCTTC.

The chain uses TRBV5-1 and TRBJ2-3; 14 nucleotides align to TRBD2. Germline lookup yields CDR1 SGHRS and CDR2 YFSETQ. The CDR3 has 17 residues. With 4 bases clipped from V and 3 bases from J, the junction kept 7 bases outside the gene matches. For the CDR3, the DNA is TGCGCCAGCAGCGGACCCGGGACTAGCGGGAGTACAGATACGCAGTATTTT. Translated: CASSGPGTSGSTDTQYF.

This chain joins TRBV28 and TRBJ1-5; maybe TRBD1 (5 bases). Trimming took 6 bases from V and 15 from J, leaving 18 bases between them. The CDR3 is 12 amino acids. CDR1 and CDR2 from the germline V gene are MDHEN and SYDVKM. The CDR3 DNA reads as TGTGCCAGCAGCCAAGAGACAGCCGGGGGGCATTTT. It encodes CASSQETAGGHF.

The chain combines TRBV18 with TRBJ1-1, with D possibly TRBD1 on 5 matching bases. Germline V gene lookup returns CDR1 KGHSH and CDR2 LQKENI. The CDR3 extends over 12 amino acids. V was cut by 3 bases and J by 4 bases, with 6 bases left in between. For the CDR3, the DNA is TGTGCCAGCTCACCCGACAGCACTGAAGCTTTCTTT. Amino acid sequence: CASSPDSTEAFF.

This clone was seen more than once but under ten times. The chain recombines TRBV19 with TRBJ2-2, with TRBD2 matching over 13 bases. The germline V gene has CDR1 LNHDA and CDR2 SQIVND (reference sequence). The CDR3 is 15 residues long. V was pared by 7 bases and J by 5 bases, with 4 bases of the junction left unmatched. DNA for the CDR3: TGTGCCAGTACCACGGGACTAGCGGGAACCGGGGAGCTGTTTTTT. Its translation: CASTTGLAGTGELFF.

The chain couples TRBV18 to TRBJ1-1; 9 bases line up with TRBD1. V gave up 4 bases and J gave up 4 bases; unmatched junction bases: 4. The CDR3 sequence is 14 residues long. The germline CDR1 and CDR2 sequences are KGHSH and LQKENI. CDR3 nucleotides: TGTGCCAGCTCACTGGACAGGGGACCCACTGAAGCTTTCTTT. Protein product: CASSLDRGPTEAFF.

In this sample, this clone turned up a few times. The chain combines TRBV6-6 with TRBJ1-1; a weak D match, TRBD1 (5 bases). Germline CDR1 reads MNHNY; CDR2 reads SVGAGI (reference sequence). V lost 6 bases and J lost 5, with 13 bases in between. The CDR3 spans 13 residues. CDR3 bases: TGTGCCAGCAGACCGCTACAGGATACTGAAGCTTTCTTT. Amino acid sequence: CASRPLQDTEAFF.

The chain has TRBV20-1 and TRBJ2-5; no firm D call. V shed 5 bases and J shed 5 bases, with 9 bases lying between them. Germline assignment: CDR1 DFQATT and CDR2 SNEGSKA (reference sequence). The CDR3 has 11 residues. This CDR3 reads CSAVYSETQYF. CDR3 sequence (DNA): TGCAGTGCTGTCTACTCCGAGACCCAGTACTTC.

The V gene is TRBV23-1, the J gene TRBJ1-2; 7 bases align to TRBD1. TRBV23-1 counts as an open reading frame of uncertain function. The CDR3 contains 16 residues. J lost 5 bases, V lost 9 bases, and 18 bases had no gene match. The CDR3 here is CASAPHLGGASYGYTF. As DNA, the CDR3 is TGCGCCAGTGCTCCCCATTTAGGGGGCGCTTCATATGGCTACACCTTC.

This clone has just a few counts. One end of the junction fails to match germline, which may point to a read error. CDR3 sequence reads: CAISGPGQGVNTEAFF. The CDR3, as DNA: TGTGCCATCAGTGGGCCGGGACAGGGGGTGAATACTGAAGCTTTCTTT. The chain employs TRBV10-3 and TRBJ1-1, with 11 bases matching TRBD1. The CDR3 consists of 16 residues. The germline V gene has CDR1 ENHRY and CDR2 SYGVKD.

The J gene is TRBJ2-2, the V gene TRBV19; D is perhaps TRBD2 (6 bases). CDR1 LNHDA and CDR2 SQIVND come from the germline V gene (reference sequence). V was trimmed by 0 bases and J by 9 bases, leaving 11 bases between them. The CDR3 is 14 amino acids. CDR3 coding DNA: TGTGCCAGTAGTATAGATCTGGGAGGAAGGGAGCTGTTTTTT. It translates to CASSIDLGGRELFF.